These T cell receptor beta chains were read from a single sample in a study of blood T cell repertoires in COVID-19. TCRdb keeps only in-frame clones here, not all; method: immunoSEQ multiplex PCR. The sample holds approximately 280,000 clones, roughly 89% seen once. Sequencing was done on a sample of peripheral blood. These receptors all stem from a man aged 35 to 55 with acute or convalescent COVID-19. Each CDR3 is given with its conserved first and last residue. A D gene is named only where the DNA matches it firmly. Not every row has a clone size; where given, it reads once, few, many or a size class.

J gene | D gene | V gene | clone size | CDR3 protein | CDR3 DNA
TRBJ2-3 | TRBD2 | TRBV7-8 | - | CASSPGERGGKDTQYF | TGTGCCAGCAGCCCCGGTGAGCGGGGGGGCAAAGATACGCAGTATTTT
TRBJ1-3 | - | TRBV6-4 | - | CASSLVADSGNTIYF | TGTGCCAGCTCTTTGGTAGCCGATTCTGGAAACACCATATATTTT
TRBJ2-3 | TRBD2 | TRBV2 | - | CASRVAGSTDTQYF | TGTGCCAGCAGAGTAGCGGGGAGTACAGATACGCAGTATTTT
TRBJ2-2 | - | TRBV5-1 | - | CASSPDSRDTGELFF | TGCGCCAGCAGTCCGGACAGCCGGGACACCGGGGAGCTGTTTTTT
TRBJ2-7 | - | TRBV6-6 | - | CASSYTPDSPRGEQYF | TGTGCCAGCAGTTACACTCCAGACTCCCCCCGGGGGGAGCAGTACTTC
TRBJ2-2 | TRBD1 | TRBV11-3 | - | CASSSHTTGVNTGELFF | TGTGCCAGCAGTTCTCACACGACAGGGGTAAACACCGGGGAGCTGTTTTTT
TRBJ2-7 | TRBD2 | TRBV12-3/TRBV12-4 | - | CASSPGGYEQYF | TGTGCCAGCAGTCCCGGGGGGTACGAGCAGTACTTC
TRBJ2-3 | TRBD2 | TRBV5-1 | - | CASSFGGLAGAASTQYF | TGCGCCAGCAGCTTCGGGGGACTAGCGGGGGCTGCCAGTACGCAGTATTTT
TRBJ2-1 | TRBD2 | TRBV7-7 | - | CASSDRLAGGPLEQFF | TGTGCCAGCAGCGATCGACTAGCGGGGGGTCCTTTGGAGCAGTTCTTC
TRBJ1-5 | TRBD1 | TRBV3-1/TRBV3-2 | - | CASSQDLSQGVSQPQHF | TGTGCCAGCAGCCAAGATCTATCACAGGGGGTAAGTCAGCCCCAGCATTTT
TRBJ2-2 | - | TRBV12-5 | - | CASGLAKLFF | TGTGCTAGTGGTTTGGCCAAGCTGTTTTTT
TRBJ1-2 | - | TRBV30 | - | CAWSGGKNYGYTF | TGTGCCTGGAGTGGCGGGAAAAACTATGGCTACACCTTC
TRBJ2-2 | TRBD2 | TRBV4-2 | - | CASTLDPGLAGGSFTGELFF | TGTGCCAGCACCCTAGATCCGGGACTAGCGGGGGGCTCTTTCACCGGGGAGCTGTTTTTT
TRBJ2-3 | - | TRBV27 | - | CASSYEFAGTDTQYF | TGTGCCAGCAGTTACGAATTCGCAGGCACAGATACGCAGTATTTT
TRBJ1-2 | TRBD1 | TRBV9 | - | CASSVDRGNYGYTF | TGTGCCAGCAGCGTGGACAGGGGTAACTATGGCTACACCTTC
TRBJ1-3 | - | TRBV4-2 | once | CASSLTNAGGSGNTIYF | TGTGCCAGCAGCCTTACGAATGCGGGGGGCTCTGGAAACACCATATATTTT
TRBJ1-6 | - | TRBV19 | - | CASSLQVYSPLHF | TGTGCCAGTAGCTTGCAGGTGTATTCACCCCTCCACTTT
TRBJ1-1 | - | TRBV19 | - | CASSRLDSLLGVEAFF | TGTGCCAGTAGCAGATTGGACTCCCTCCTTGGAGTCGAAGCTTTCTTT
TRBJ1-3 | - | TRBV19 | - | CASLQNRVSGNTIYF | TGTGCCAGTCTTCAGAACAGGGTCTCTGGAAACACCATATATTTT
TRBJ1-2 | - | TRBV2 | - | CASGQAPVYGYTF | TGTGCCAGCGGGCAGGCGCCTGTCTATGGCTACACCTTC
TRBJ1-2 | - | TRBV7-2 | - | CASSLAGANYGYTF | TGTGCCAGCAGCTTAGCAGGGGCCAACTATGGCTACACCTTC
TRBJ2-3 | TRBD1 | TRBV5-8 | - | CASSLTGYPSDTQYF | TGTGCCAGCAGCCTGACAGGGTATCCCTCAGATACGCAGTATTTT
TRBJ1-2 | TRBD1 | TRBV29-1 | - | CSVVGTGGFDYGYTF | TGCAGCGTTGTAGGGACAGGGGGGTTCGACTATGGCTACACCTTC
TRBJ2-7 | - | TRBV11-1 | - | CASSLGQVSYEQYF | TGTGCCAGCAGCTTAGGACAGGTTAGCTACGAGCAGTACTTC
TRBJ2-3 | TRBD2 | TRBV5-1 | - | CASSGLSGGADTQYF | TGCGCCAGCAGCGGGTTGAGCGGGGGGGCGGATACGCAGTATTTT
TRBJ1-4 | - | TRBV4-1 | - | CASSLEAGLGKLFF | TGCGCCAGCAGCCTGGAGGCGGGTTTGGGAAAACTGTTTTTT
TRBJ1-1 | - | TRBV12-3/TRBV12-4 | - | CASNRDLNTEAFF | TGTGCCAGCAATAGGGACTTGAACACTGAAGCTTTCTTT
TRBJ2-3 | TRBD2 | TRBV5-1 | - | CASSLLDSTSGGAQYF | TGCGCCAGCAGCTTGCTCGATTCGACTAGCGGGGGCGCGCAGTATTTT
TRBJ1-2 | - | TRBV6-5 | - | CASSYEGVYGYTF | TGTGCCAGCAGTTATGAGGGCGTCTATGGCTACACCTTC
TRBJ1-2 | TRBD1 | TRBV5-6 | - | CASSLGGTDYGYTF | TGTGCCAGCAGCTTGGGCGGGACAGATTATGGCTACACCTTC
TRBJ1-1 | - | TRBV6-5 | - | CASSRARGGSTEAFF | TGTGCCAGCAGCCGGGCCCGGGGGGGCTCCACTGAAGCTTTCTTT
TRBJ2-7 | - | TRBV5-1 | - | CASSFGDYEQYF | TGCGCCAGCAGCTTCGGGGACTACGAGCAGTACTTC
TRBJ1-6 | - | TRBV14 | - | CASSPEWVNSPLHF | TGTGCCAGCAGCCCGGAGTGGGTTAATTCACCCCTCCACTTT
TRBJ1-1 | TRBD1 | TRBV5-1 | - | CASSLGPGQIRNTEAFF | TGCGCCAGCAGCTTGGGTCCGGGACAGATAAGAAACACTGAAGCTTTCTTT
TRBJ1-1 | - | TRBV5-1 | - | CASLSRPGAGNTEAFF | TGCGCCAGCCTTTCCCGACCAGGGGCGGGGAACACTGAAGCTTTCTTT
TRBJ2-3 | - | TRBV19 | - | CASRGARSADTQYF | TGTGCCAGTAGGGGGGCACGATCGGCAGATACGCAGTATTTT
TRBJ1-2 | TRBD1 | TRBV27 | - | CASRGQGRRGSDGYTF | TGTGCCAGCAGGGGACAGGGGCGGAGAGGGAGCGATGGCTACACCTTC
TRBJ2-7 | - | TRBV6-2/TRBV6-3 | once | CASSYGEYEQYF | TGTGCCAGCAGTTACGGAGAATACGAGCAGTACTTC
TRBJ1-1 | - | TRBV19 | - | CASSIGRFTGIRTEAFF | TGTGCCAGTAGTATAGGCCGTTTCACAGGGATTAGGACTGAAGCTTTCTTT
TRBJ2-2 | TRBD1 | TRBV10-3 | - | CATGQVPGELFF | TGTGCCACCGGACAGGTCCCCGGGGAGCTGTTTTTT
TRBJ2-3 | - | TRBV4-1 | - | CASSQDLEEYTDTQYF | TGCGCCAGCAGCCAAGATCTAGAGGAATACACAGATACGCAGTATTTT
TRBJ2-7 | TRBD2 | TRBV20-1 | - | CSASTAGGRGQYF | TGCAGTGCTAGTACAGCGGGGGGCCGCGGGCAGTACTTC
TRBJ2-3 | TRBD1 | TRBV5-4 | - | CASSPALRQGATDTQYF | TGTGCCAGCAGCCCGGCCCTGCGACAGGGAGCAACAGATACGCAGTATTTT
TRBJ2-7 | - | TRBV30 | - | CAWEGSGSSYEQYF | TGTGCCTGGGAGGGATCGGGTAGCTCCTACGAGCAGTACTTC
TRBJ2-2 | - | TRBV9 | - | CASSVGTGLTTGELFF | TGTGCCAGCAGCGTAGGTACCGGACTTACCACCGGGGAGCTGTTTTTT
TRBJ2-1 | TRBD1 | TRBV13 | - | CASSQGQGAPYNEQFF | TGTGCCAGCAGCCAGGGACAGGGGGCCCCCTACAATGAGCAGTTCTTC
TRBJ1-2 | - | TRBV10-3 | - | CALSAGEGISLGYTF | TGTGCCCTCTCCGCAGGGGAGGGTATATCCCTTGGCTACACCTTC
TRBJ1-3 | - | TRBV5-1 | - | CASSLGAAISGNTIYF | TGCGCCAGCAGCTTGGGGGCCGCGATCTCTGGAAACACCATATATTTT